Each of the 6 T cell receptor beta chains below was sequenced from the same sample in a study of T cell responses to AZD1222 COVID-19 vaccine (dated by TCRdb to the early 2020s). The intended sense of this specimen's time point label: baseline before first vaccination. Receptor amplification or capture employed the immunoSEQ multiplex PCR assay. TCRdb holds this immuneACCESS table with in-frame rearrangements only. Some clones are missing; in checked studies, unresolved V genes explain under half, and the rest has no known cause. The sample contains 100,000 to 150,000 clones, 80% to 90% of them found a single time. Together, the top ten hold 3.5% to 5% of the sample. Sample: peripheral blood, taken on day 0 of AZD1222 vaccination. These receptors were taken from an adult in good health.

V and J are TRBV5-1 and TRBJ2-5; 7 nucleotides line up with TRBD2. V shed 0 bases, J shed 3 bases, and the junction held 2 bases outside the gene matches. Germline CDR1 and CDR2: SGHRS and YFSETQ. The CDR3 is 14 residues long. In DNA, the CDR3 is TGCGCCAGCAGCTTGGAACTAGCGAAAGAGACCCAGTACTTC. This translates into CASSLELAKETQYF.

CDR3 amino acids: CASFSRDPYGYTF. The CDR3 DNA follows: TGTGCCAGCTTTTCGCGGGATCCTTATGGCTACACCTTC. The V gene is TRBV6-5, the J gene TRBJ1-2, with D hard to call. The CDR3 is made up of 13 amino acids. Germline-derived CDR1 and CDR2 are MNHEY and SVGAGI. Between the trimmed V and J ends, which lost 8 bases and 5 bases, there was a span of 15 bases.

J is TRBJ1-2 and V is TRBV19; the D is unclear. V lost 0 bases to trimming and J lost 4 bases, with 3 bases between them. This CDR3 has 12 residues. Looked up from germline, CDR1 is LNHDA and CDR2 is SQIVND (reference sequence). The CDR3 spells CASSIDGYGYTF. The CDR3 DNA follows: TGTGCCAGTAGTATAGACGGCTATGGCTACACCTTC.

CDR3 region: CASSSPTGGNQPQHF. CDR3 sequence (DNA): TGTGCCAGCAGCTCCCCGACAGGGGGCAATCAGCCCCAGCATTTT. The rearrangement uses TRBV7-2 and TRBJ1-5, with 8 bases that match TRBD1. There are 15 residues in the CDR3. V was clipped by 4 bases and J by 2 bases; unmatched bases: 4. CDR1 is SGHTA and CDR2 is FQGNSA in the germline V gene.

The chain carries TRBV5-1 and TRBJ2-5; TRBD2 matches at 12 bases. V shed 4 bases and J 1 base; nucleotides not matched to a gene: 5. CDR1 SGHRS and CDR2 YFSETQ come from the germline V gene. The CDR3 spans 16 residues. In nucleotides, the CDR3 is TGCGCCAGCAGCACAAAACTAGCGGGGGGCCAAGAGACCCAGTACTTC. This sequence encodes CASSTKLAGGQETQYF.

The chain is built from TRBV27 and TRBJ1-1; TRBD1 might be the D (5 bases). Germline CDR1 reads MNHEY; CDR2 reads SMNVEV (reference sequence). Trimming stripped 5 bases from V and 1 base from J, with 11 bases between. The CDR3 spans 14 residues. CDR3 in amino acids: CASSKGPKNTEAFF. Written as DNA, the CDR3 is TGTGCCAGCAGTAAGGGACCGAAGAACACTGAAGCTTTCTTT.